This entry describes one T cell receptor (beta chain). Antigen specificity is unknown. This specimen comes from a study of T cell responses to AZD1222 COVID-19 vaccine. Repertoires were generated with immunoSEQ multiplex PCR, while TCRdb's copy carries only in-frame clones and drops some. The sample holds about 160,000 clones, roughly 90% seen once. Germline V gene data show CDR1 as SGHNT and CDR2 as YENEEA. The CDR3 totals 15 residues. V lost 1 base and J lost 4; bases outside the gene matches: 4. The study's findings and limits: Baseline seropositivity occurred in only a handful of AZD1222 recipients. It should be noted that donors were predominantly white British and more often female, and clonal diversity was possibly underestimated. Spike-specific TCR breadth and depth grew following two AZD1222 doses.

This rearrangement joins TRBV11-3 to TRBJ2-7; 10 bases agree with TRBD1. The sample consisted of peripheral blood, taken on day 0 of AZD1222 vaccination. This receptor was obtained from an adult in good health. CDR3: CASSLVGTGVYEQYF. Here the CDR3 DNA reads TGTGCCAGCAGCTTAGTAGGGACAGGGGTATACGAGCAGTACTTC.